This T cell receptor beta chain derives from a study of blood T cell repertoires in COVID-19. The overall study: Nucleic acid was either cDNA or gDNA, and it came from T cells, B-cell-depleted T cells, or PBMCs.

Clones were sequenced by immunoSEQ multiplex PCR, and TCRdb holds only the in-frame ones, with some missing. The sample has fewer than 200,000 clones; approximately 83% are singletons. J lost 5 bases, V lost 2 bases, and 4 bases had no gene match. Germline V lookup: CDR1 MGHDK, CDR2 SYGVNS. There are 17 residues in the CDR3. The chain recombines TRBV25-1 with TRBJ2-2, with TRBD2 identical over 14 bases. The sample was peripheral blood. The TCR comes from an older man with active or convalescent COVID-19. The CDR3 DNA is TGTGCCAGCAGTGAAGGACTAGCGGGAGGTTCAACCGGGGAGCTGTTTTTT. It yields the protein CASSEGLAGGSTGELFF.